Following are 7 T cell receptor beta chains from one sample sequenced in a study of PD-1 blockade in classical Hodgkin lymphoma (dated by TCRdb to the early 2020s). The time point label corresponds to: cycle 2 day 1 (C2D1) of nivolumab. Every trial patient had relapsed following autologous stem cell transplantation, and prior brentuximab vedotin exposure was what differed among cohorts A, B and C. Libraries came from the immunoSEQ multiplex PCR assay. Not all clones reach the TCRdb copy of this immuneACCESS table, which keeps in-frame sequences only. Checked studies attribute under half of the gap to unresolved V genes and leave the rest unexplained. The sample table contains approximately 99,000 clones; only one count was recorded for roughly 80% of them. Of the sample, around 17% is held by the ten largest clones. Sequenced here: peripheral blood mononuclear cells (PBMCs), sampled before the second cycle of nivolumab. These TCRs come from a human donor with classical Hodgkin lymphoma.

This clone was found once. V gene TRBV2 combines with J gene TRBJ1-5; tentatively, D is TRBD1 (5 bases). The CDR3 runs 14 residues. Trimming removed 2 bases from V and 6 bases from J, with 11 bases in between. Germline V gene sequence: CDR1 SNHLY, CDR2 FYNNEI. The DNA of the CDR3 is TGTGCCAGCAGTGAATCAGGGATGGGTCAGCCCCAGCATTTT. Its translation: CASSESGMGQPQHF. The variable domain in full, completed from reference TRBV2 and TRBJ1-5, reads EPEVTQTPSHQVTQMGQEVILRCVPISNHLYFYWYRQILGQKVEFLVSFYNNEISEKSEIFDDQFSVERPDGSNFTLKIRSTKLEDSAMYFCASSESGMGQPQHFGDGTRLSIL.

This chain's CDR3 is CASSLGALNEQYF. The CDR3 nucleotides read TGTGCCAGCAGCTTGGGGGCGCTGAACGAGCAGTACTTC. The V and J genes are TRBV5-4 and TRBJ2-7; D is undetermined. The ends were cut back, 0 bases at V and 5 bases at J, with 9 bases in the middle. The CDR3 contains 13 residues. CDR1 and CDR2 from the germline V gene are SGHNT and YYREEE (reference sequence).

The chain employs TRBV18 and TRBJ2-2; a weak D match, TRBD1 (5 bases). Germline V gives CDR1 KGHSH, CDR2 LQKENI. The CDR3 totals 16 residues. V shed 0 bases and J shed 7 bases, with 15 bases lying between them. CDR3 nucleotide sequence: TGTGCCAGCTCACCACCGGTCCAGGGCCGAGGCGGGGAGCTGTTTTTT. Translating it yields CASSPPVQGRGGELFF.

V is TRBV2 and J is TRBJ2-7; D gene unclear. The germline V gene has CDR1 SNHLY and CDR2 FYNNEI. Trimming pared 8 bases from V and 0 bases from J, leaving 14 bases between. The CDR3 spans 14 residues. The DNA of the CDR3 is TGTGCCAGCCTGACCGTACCAAGCTCCTACGAGCAGTACTTC. Translating gives CASLTVPSSYEQYF.

The chain combines TRBV6-5 with TRBJ2-7; 8 bases line up with TRBD1. The V gene end was trimmed by 0 bases and the J gene end by 2 bases; junction bases not matched to a gene: 3. Germline lookup yields CDR1 MNHEY and CDR2 SVGAGI. This CDR3 contains 15 residues. The CDR3 here is CASSYSADRAYEQYF. Here the CDR3 DNA reads TGTGCCAGCAGTTACTCGGCGGACAGGGCCTACGAGCAGTACTTC.

V gene TRBV11-3 combines with J gene TRBJ2-5; D perhaps matches TRBD1 (6 bases). The germline V gene has CDR1 SGHNT and CDR2 YENEEA. The CDR3 has 13 residues. The V gene lost 5 bases and the J gene lost 3 bases, with 10 bases spanning the gap. The CDR3 here is CASSTAGEETQYF. The CDR3 nucleotides read TGTGCCAGCAGCACCGCAGGGGAAGAGACCCAGTACTTC.

The V and J genes are TRBV19 and TRBJ2-5; unclear D gene. Trimming stripped 5 bases from V and 1 base from J, with 11 bases between. CDR3 length: 14 amino acids. Per the germline V gene, CDR1 is LNHDA and CDR2 is SQIVND (reference sequence). The CDR3 spells CASSLTQSQETQYF. The CDR3 DNA follows: TGTGCCAGTAGTCTGACGCAGAGCCAAGAGACCCAGTACTTC.